This T cell receptor (beta chain) stems from a study of blood T cell repertoires in COVID-19. On the study more broadly: From T cells, B-cell-depleted T cells, or PBMCs came the material, which was cDNA or gDNA.

Seattle researchers signed up patients amid active infection and tracked them longitudinally. Per the original data handling: Reference gene primers were amplified, and this amplification served to estimate nucleated cell counts. Here immunoSEQ multiplex PCR was the method, and the copy in TCRdb shows in-frame clones only, minus some. V and J calls and clone size come straight from that table; D and trimming were deduced from the DNA. The profile shows some 310,000 clones, roughly 89% of them singletons. With 0 bases clipped from V and 1 base from J, the junction kept 3 bases outside the gene matches. This CDR3 is 15 amino acids long. Germline CDR1 is SGHRS and CDR2 is YFSETQ.

The V and J genes are TRBV5-1 and TRBJ1-1; 7 bases line up with TRBD1. The receptor's source is a woman aged 40 to 55 with COVID-19, enrolled during active disease. The sample was peripheral blood. The CDR3 sequence: CASSLARQGNTEAFF. Here the CDR3 DNA reads TGCGCCAGCAGCTTGGCGAGACAGGGGAACACTGAAGCTTTCTTT.